Presented here are 18 T cell receptor beta chains from one specimen sequenced in a study of cytotoxic CD8 clonotypes in ibrutinib-treated CLL. Measured with immunoSEQ multiplex PCR; TCRdb has only the in-frame clones, and not every one. The sample has 150,000 or so clones; approximately 80% are singletons. The specimen was PBMCs, collected after 12 months of ibrutinib treatment. Receptors originate from a human donor with chronic lymphocytic leukemia.

The chain couples TRBV25-1 to TRBJ2-5; 9 bases are a match to TRBD1. V was clipped by 3 bases and J by 2 bases; unmatched bases: 7. Germline V lookup: CDR1 MGHDK, CDR2 SYGVNS. This CDR3 region has 16 residues. DNA for the CDR3: TGTGCCAGCAGTGATGTCCTAGGACAGGGGCAAGAGACCCAGTACTTC. This codes for CASSDVLGQGQETQYF.

In this sample, this clone turned up a few times. The J gene is TRBJ2-5, the V gene TRBV7-2; D might be TRBD1 or TRBD2, each matching 5 bases. Trimming took off 4 bases at V and 4 bases at J, with 16 bases between the two ends. This CDR3 has 15 residues. Germline V gives CDR1 SGHTA, CDR2 FQGNSA. This chain's CDR3 is CASSSTRTGGETQYF. In DNA form, the CDR3 reads TGTGCCAGCAGCTCCACCCGGACTGGGGGAGAGACCCAGTACTTC.

The chain is built from TRBV4-3 and TRBJ2-7; 7 positions match TRBD1. The CDR3 is 14 amino acids. V was clipped by 0 bases and J by 4 bases; unmatched bases: 3. Germline V gives CDR1 LGHNA, CDR2 YSLEER. Here the CDR3 reads CASSQDDRDYEQYF. CDR3 DNA sequence: TGCGCCAGCAGCCAAGATGACAGGGATTACGAGCAGTACTTC.

This clone has only a few counts. The rearrangement uses TRBV6-1 and TRBJ2-7, with TRBD1 identical over 9 bases. The trim removed 6 bases at V and 7 bases at J, leaving 7 bases unmatched. The CDR3 extends over 13 amino acids. Germline V CDR1 and CDR2: MNHNS, SASEGT. CDR3 in DNA: TGTGCCAGCAGGACAGGGGGTTTAGTGGAGCAGTACTTC. Its protein is CASRTGGLVEQYF.

This rearrangement joins TRBV18 to TRBJ1-1; 8 nucleotides line up with TRBD1. The V segment lost 6 bases and the J segment 4 bases; nucleotides outside the gene matches: 4. The CDR3 consists of 13 residues. Germline V CDR1 and CDR2: KGHSH, LQKENI. The CDR3 protein is CASSETGATEAFF. As DNA, the CDR3 is TGTGCCAGCTCGGAGACAGGGGCCACTGAAGCTTTCTTT.

This clone was seen only once. J is TRBJ1-3 and V is TRBV9, with 7 positions matching TRBD1. The length of the CDR3 is 14 residues. The germline gives CDR1 SGDLS, CDR2 YYNGEE. With V trimmed by 3 bases and J by 0 bases, 0 bases remained unmatched. CDR3 nucleotide sequence: TGTGCCAGCAGCGCAGGGGGCTCTGGAAACACCATATATTTT. Translation gives CASSAGGSGNTIYF. Full variable domain (rest looked up from reference TRBV9 and TRBJ1-3): DSGVTQTPKHLITATGQRVTLRCSPRSGDLSVYWYQQSLDQGLQFLIQYYNGEERAKGNILERFSAQQFPDLHSELNLSSLELGDSALYFCASSAGGSGNTIYFGEGSWLTVV.

The genes are TRBV6-1 and TRBJ2-1; TRBD1 might be the D (6 bases). The germline V and J ends were trimmed by 7 bases and 8 bases, with 12 bases remaining between them. The CDR3 is 12 amino acids. Germline-derived CDR1 and CDR2 are MNHNS and SASEGT. CDR3 protein: CASKYGGDEQFF. The CDR3 nucleotides are TGTGCCAGCAAGTATGGGGGCGATGAGCAGTTCTTC.

The chain recombines TRBV7-2 with TRBJ2-1; D is uncertain. CDR1 and CDR2 from the germline V gene are SGHTA and FQGNSA. V lost 1 base and J 4 bases, leaving 11 bases between the germline ends. The CDR3 covers 15 residues. The CDR3 protein is CASSLVGPVYNEQFF. The CDR3 coding sequence is TGTGCCAGCAGCTTAGTCGGGCCCGTATACAATGAGCAGTTCTTC.

The rearrangement uses TRBV10-3 and TRBJ2-2; D gene ambiguous. The CDR3 contains 13 residues. Trimming removed 6 bases at V and 2 bases at J, with 7 bases between. Germline CDR1 reads ENHRY; CDR2 reads SYGVKD. The CDR3 reads CAIRVDNTGELFF. CDR3 nucleotide sequence: TGTGCCATCAGGGTAGACAACACCGGGGAGCTGTTTTTT.

This clone has just one count. V gene TRBV28 combines with J gene TRBJ2-2; TRBD2 agrees at 12 bases. V gave up 7 bases and J gave up 5 bases; unmatched junction bases: 5. Germline CDR1 and CDR2: MDHEN and SYDVKM. CDR3 length equals 15 residues. CDR3 sequence (DNA): TGTGCCAGCATTTCAGGACTAGCGGGGACCGGGGAGCTGTTTTTT. This codes for CASISGLAGTGELFF.

This chain links TRBV10-3 with TRBJ1-5; D not resolved. Trimming pared 2 bases from V and 6 bases from J, leaving 17 bases between. CDR3 length: 16 amino acids. CDR1 is ENHRY and CDR2 is SYGVKD in the germline V gene. CDR3 coding DNA: TGTGCCATCAGTGAGAAGGGTGGATTAGAGTCTCAGCCCCAGCATTTT. This codes for CAISEKGGLESQPQHF.

About this clone itself: Additional DNA sequences in this sample encode the identical CDR3. The chain couples TRBV5-1 to TRBJ2-7, with D perhaps assigned TRBD1 or TRBD2 (5 bases each). Germline loops: CDR1 SGHRS, CDR2 YFSETQ. Between the trimmed V and J ends, which lost 0 bases and 3 bases, there was a span of 10 bases. This CDR3 has 14 residues. The CDR3: CASSLGGRYYEQYF. The CDR3 DNA reads as TGCGCCAGCAGCTTGGGGGGACGATACTACGAGCAGTACTTC.

The chain uses TRBV25-1 and TRBJ2-5; possible D gene TRBD2, 5 bases. This CDR3 has 13 residues. Per germline, CDR1 MGHDK and CDR2 SYGVNS. Deletions cut 5 bases from V and 2 bases from J, with 9 bases between. The CDR3 DNA reads as TGTGCCAGCAGTCCCGGGGTGCAAGAGACCCAGTACTTC. Protein: CASSPGVQETQYF. The full variable domain, rest sourced from reference TRBV25-1 and TRBJ2-5, is EADIYQTPRYLVIGTGKKITLECSQTMGHDKMYWYQQDPGMELHLIHYSYGVNSTEKGDLSSESTVSRIRTEHFPLTLESARPSHTSQYLCASSPGVQETQYFGPGTRLLVL.

The chain carries TRBV9 and TRBJ1-2; D is perhaps TRBD1 (6 bases). V lost 7 bases and J lost 3, with 10 bases in between. The germline CDR1 and CDR2 sequences are SGDLS and YYNGEE. This CDR3 has 12 amino acids. The CDR3 loop is CASQGTDYGYTF. In DNA, the CDR3 is TGTGCCAGCCAGGGGACGGACTATGGCTACACCTTC.

Only one count was recorded for this clone. This chain uses TRBV7-2 with TRBJ2-2; no definite D call. The germline CDR1 and CDR2 sequences are SGHTA and FQGNSA. The CDR3 totals 15 residues. Trimming took off 2 bases at V and 0 bases at J, with 7 bases between the two ends. Here the CDR3 DNA reads TGTGCCAGCAGCTTAAACCTAGCGAACACCGGGGAGCTGTTTTTT. It codes for CASSLNLANTGELFF. Supplemented by reference TRBV7-2 and TRBJ2-2, the full variable domain reads GAGVSQSPSNKVTEKGKDVELRCDPISGHTALYWYRQSLGQGLEFLIYFQGNSAPDKSGLPSDRFSAERTGGSVSTLTIQRTQQEDSAVYLCASSLNLANTGELFFGEGSRLTVL.

The chain is built from TRBV28 and TRBJ1-4; maybe TRBD1 (5 bases). The germline V gene has CDR1 MDHEN and CDR2 SYDVKM. The CDR3 loop spans 12 amino acids. Deletions cut 10 bases from V and 8 bases from J, with 14 bases between. Here the CDR3 DNA reads TGTGCCACCCGATTGACAGAGGAAAAACTGTTTTTT. Amino acids: CATRLTEEKLFF.

The V call is TRBV7-6, the J call TRBJ1-1; no firm D call. The CDR3 contains 13 residues. Germline CDR1 and CDR2: SGHVS and FNYEAQ. The germline V and J ends were trimmed by 4 bases and 6 bases, with 12 bases remaining between them. CDR3 sequence reads: CASSSTFTAEAFF. CDR3 DNA: TGTGCCAGCAGCTCGACATTTACAGCTGAAGCTTTCTTT.

This clone has more than one count but fewer than ten. This sequence joins TRBV2 and TRBJ2-7; TRBD2 agrees at 9 bases. The length of the CDR3 is 14 residues. CDR1 and CDR2 (germline): SNHLY, FYNNEI. With 6 bases clipped from V and 1 base from J, the junction kept 4 bases outside the gene matches. This CDR3 reads CASSQTSGSYEQYF. The CDR3 nucleotides read TGTGCCAGCAGCCAGACTAGCGGATCCTACGAGCAGTACTTC. Looking up the rest from reference TRBV2 and TRBJ2-7 gives the full variable domain: EPEVTQTPSHQVTQMGQEVILRCVPISNHLYFYWYRQILGQKVEFLVSFYNNEISEKSEIFDDQFSVERPDGSNFTLKIRSTKLEDSAMYFCASSQTSGSYEQYFGPGTRLTVT.